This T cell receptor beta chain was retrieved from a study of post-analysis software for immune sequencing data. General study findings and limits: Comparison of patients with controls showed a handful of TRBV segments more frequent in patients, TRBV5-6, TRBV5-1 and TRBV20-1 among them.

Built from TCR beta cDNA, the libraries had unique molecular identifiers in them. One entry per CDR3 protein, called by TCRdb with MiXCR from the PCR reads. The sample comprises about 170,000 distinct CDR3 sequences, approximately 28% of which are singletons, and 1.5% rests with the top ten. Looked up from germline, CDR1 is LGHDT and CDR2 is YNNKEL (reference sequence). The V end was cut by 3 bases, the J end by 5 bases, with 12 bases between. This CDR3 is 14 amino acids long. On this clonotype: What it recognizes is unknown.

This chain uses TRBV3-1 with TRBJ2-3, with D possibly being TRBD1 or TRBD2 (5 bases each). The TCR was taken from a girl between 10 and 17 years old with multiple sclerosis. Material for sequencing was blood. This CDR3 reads CASSQGDRGDTQYF. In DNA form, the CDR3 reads TGTGCCAGCAGCCAGGGGGACCGGGGAGATACGCAGTATTTT.